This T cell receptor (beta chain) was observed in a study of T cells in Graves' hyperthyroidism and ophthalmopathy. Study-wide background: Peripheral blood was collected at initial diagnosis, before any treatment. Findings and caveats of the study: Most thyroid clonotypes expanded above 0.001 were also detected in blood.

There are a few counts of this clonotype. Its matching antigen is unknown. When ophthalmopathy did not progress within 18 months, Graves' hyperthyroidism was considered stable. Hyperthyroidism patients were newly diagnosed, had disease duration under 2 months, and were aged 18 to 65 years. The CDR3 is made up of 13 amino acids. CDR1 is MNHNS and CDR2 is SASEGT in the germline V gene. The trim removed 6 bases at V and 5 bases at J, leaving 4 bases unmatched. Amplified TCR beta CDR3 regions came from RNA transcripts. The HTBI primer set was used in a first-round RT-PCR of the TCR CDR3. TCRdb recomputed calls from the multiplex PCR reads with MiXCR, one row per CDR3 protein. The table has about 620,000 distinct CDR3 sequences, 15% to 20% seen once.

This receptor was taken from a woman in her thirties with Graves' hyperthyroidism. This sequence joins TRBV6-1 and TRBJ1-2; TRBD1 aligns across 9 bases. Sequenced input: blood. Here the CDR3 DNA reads TGTGCCAGCAGCCGGGACAGGGCTTATGGCTACACCTTC. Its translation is CASSRDRAYGYTF.